The 29 T cell receptor beta chains below come from one sample, sequenced in a study of T cell repertoires in cytomegalovirus infection (dated by TCRdb to between 2018 and 2021). Sequencer: Illumina HiSeq 1500. The raw public reads went through TCRdb reprocessing: fastp at Q25, MiXCR clone calling, in-frame beta chains kept. All rows with the same CDR3 protein become a single entry with the most common DNA and genes. This sample gives 650,000 to 850,000 distinct CDR3 sequences in total; about 27% of them show up just once. The ten largest clones represent around 13% of the sample. Interpreted using the paper, the treatment or condition label stands for: in vitro stimulation with specific CMV peptide epitopes to enrich CMV-specific T cells. Their cognate antigens are unknown. Here the sequenced sample was cultured CD8+ T cells from PBMCs, taken from culture after CMV antigen stimulation. The receptor set was obtained from a human donor in good health (CMV status not recorded). Some clones in this sample may be carry-over from other donors' samples.

The rearrangement joins TRBV27 to TRBJ1-2; D unclear. The CDR3 covers 15 residues. CDR1 and CDR2 from the germline V gene are MNHEY and SMNVEV (reference sequence). The V and J ends lost 5 bases and 4 bases respectively, with 17 bases between them. The CDR3 nucleotides are TGTGCCAGCAGTCCTACAGTCACAACCCCCTATGGCTACACCTTC. Its protein product is CASSPTVTTPYGYTF.

This clonotype was recorded a few times. The chain couples TRBV6-5 to TRBJ1-6; 8 nucleotides line up with TRBD1. Germline V lookup: CDR1 MNHEY, CDR2 SVGAGI. CDR3 length: 17 amino acids. After removal of 0 bases from V and 10 bases from J, the junction contained 11 bases not matched to a gene. The DNA of the CDR3 is TGTGCCAGCAGTTACTCGATCCCCCAGGGGGCCGTGTCACCCCTCCACTTT. Amino acids: CASSYSIPQGAVSPLHF.

The chain combines TRBV28 with TRBJ1-2, with D maybe TRBD1 (6 bases). V lost 3 bases to trimming and J lost 2 bases, with 13 bases between them. The CDR3 contains 15 residues. Germline loops: CDR1 MDHEN, CDR2 SYDVKM. The CDR3 bases are TGTGCCAGCAGTTTTTGGGGGGCGCTCAACTATGGCTACACCTTC. Amino acid sequence: CASSFWGALNYGYTF.

This chain uses TRBV27 with TRBJ2-7; TRBD2 agrees at 13 bases. The germline gives CDR1 MNHEY, CDR2 SMNVEV (reference sequence). CDR3 size: 18 residues. With V trimmed by 0 bases and J by 2 bases, 7 bases remained unmatched. The DNA of the CDR3 is TGTGCCAGCAGTTTATCCTTCGCGACTAGCGGGGGGACCTACGAGCAGTACTTC. Protein: CASSLSFATSGGTYEQYF.

V usage is TRBV7-9 and J usage is TRBJ2-2, with 9 bases that match TRBD1. The CDR3 spans 18 residues. Unmatched junction bases numbered 13, after V lost 5 bases and J lost 3 bases. CDR1 is SEHNR and CDR2 is FQNEAQ in the germline V gene (reference sequence). DNA of the CDR3: TGTGCCAGCAGCCTCGGACGCGGGACAGGGTCCTACACCGGGGAGCTGTTTTTT. Its protein is CASSLGRGTGSYTGELFF.

This clonotype was seen many times. This chain links TRBV7-8 with TRBJ1-2; 10 nucleotides match TRBD1. The V segment lost 4 bases and the J segment 6 bases; nucleotides outside the gene matches: 11. The CDR3 has 16 amino acids. The germline V gene encodes CDR1 SGHVS and CDR2 FQNEAQ. The CDR3 DNA is TGTGCCAGCAGCTCGAAGGACAGGGGGTATATAAATGGCTACACCTTC. As protein: CASSSKDRGYINGYTF.

The J gene is TRBJ1-6, the V gene TRBV9, with 9 bases fitting TRBD1. Trimming took 4 bases from V and 9 from J; bases not matched to a gene: 11. There are 16 residues in the CDR3. The germline V gene encodes CDR1 SGDLS and CDR2 YYNGEE. The CDR3 protein is CASSPWTGVTGSPLHF. The CDR3 nucleotides read TGTGCCAGCAGCCCCTGGACAGGGGTTACGGGTTCACCCCTCCACTTT. Complete variable domain (other parts from reference TRBV9 and TRBJ1-6): DSGVTQTPKHLITATGQRVTLRCSPRSGDLSVYWYQQSLDQGLQFLIQYYNGEERAKGNILERFSAQQFPDLHSELNLSSLELGDSALYFCASSPWTGVTGSPLHFGNGTRLTVT.

V is TRBV5-6 and J is TRBJ2-7; 11 bases line up with TRBD1. Germline-derived CDR1 and CDR2 are SGHDT and YYEEEE. The CDR3 is 14 amino acids. Trimming took 4 bases from V and 6 from J; bases not matched to a gene: 6. CDR3 coding DNA: TGTGCCAGCAGCGGCGGGACAGGGGGATCCGAGCAGTACTTC. It codes for CASSGGTGGSEQYF. Variable domain in full (rest from reference TRBV5-6 and TRBJ2-7): DAGVTQSPTHLIKTRGQQVTLRCSPKSGHDTVSWYQQALGQGPQFIFQYYEEEERQRGNFPDRFSGHQFPNYSSELNVNALLLGDSALYLCASSGGTGGSEQYFGPGTRLTVT.

This clonotype has a count of ten or more. This chain joins TRBV27 and TRBJ1-2; D is uncertain. Trimming took off 6 bases at V and 1 base at J, with 9 bases between the two ends. The CDR3 consists of 13 residues. The germline V gene encodes CDR1 MNHEY and CDR2 SMNVEV (reference sequence). CDR3 coding DNA: TGTGCCAGCAGCTTAGGGATTAACTATGGCTACACCTTC. Protein: CASSLGINYGYTF.

The V call is TRBV14, the J call TRBJ1-2, with D possibly being TRBD1 (5 bases). CDR3 length: 15 residues. CDR1 and CDR2 from the germline V gene are SGHDN and FVKESK. Trimming pared 5 bases from V and 7 bases from J, leaving 20 bases between. CDR3 protein: CASSGGDYPGRGYTF. CDR3 DNA: TGTGCCAGCAGCGGGGGTGACTACCCCGGGCGTGGCTACACCTTC. The entire variable domain, with the rest obtained from reference TRBV14 and TRBJ1-2, is as follows: EAGVTQFPSHSVIEKGQTVTLRCDPISGHDNLYWYRRVMGKEIKFLLHFVKESKQDESGMPNNRFLAERTGGTYSTLKVQPAELEDSGVYFCASSGGDYPGRGYTFGSGTRLTVV.

J is TRBJ2-3 and V is TRBV6-1; D is unclear. V lost 4 bases to trimming and J lost 0 bases, with 14 bases between them. The germline V gene has CDR1 MNHNS and CDR2 SASEGT. There are 16 residues in the CDR3. CDR3 sequence reads: CASSGLRPASTDTQYF. The CDR3 coding sequence is TGTGCCAGCAGTGGACTTCGACCGGCAAGCACAGATACGCAGTATTTT.

Comments on this clonotype: Mismatch with germline at one junction end may stem from a read error. The chain combines TRBV7-6 with TRBJ2-5; 10 nucleotides agree with TRBD2. In germline, CDR1 is SGHVS, CDR2 FNYEAQ. The CDR3 runs to 17 residues. DNA for the CDR3: TGTGCTAGCAGCTTGTTTTTAGCGGGGGGCCTCCAAGAGACCCAGTACTTC. Translating gives CASSLFLAGGLQETQYF.

This clonotype was recorded a few times. As the CDR3 is not closed by the conserved phenylalanine or tryptophan, this likely results from a read error. Because the CDR3's place on the DNA is in doubt, the DNA is left out and the CDR3 is given as listed by TCRdb. The chain joins TRBV27 to TRBJ1-2; the listed D gene, TRBD1, was not tested against the DNA. Germline CDR1 is MNHEY and CDR2 is SMNVEV (reference sequence). The CDR3 totals 9 residues, both ends included. The CDR3 loop reads CASSSTGRC.

This clonotype was seen only a few times. J is TRBJ2-3 and V is TRBV7-2; TRBD2 agrees at 8 bases. Germline CDR1 SGHTA, CDR2 FQGNSA. This CDR3 comprises 16 residues. J lost 7 bases, V lost 2 bases, and 11 bases had no gene match. The DNA for the CDR3 is TGTGCCAGCAGCTTATTTGCCGGGGGGGCCGAAAATACGCAGTATTTT. Protein: CASSLFAGGAENTQYF.

The chain is built from TRBV28 and TRBJ2-7; D is undetermined. This CDR3 is 12 amino acids long. V lost 3 bases and J lost 6, with 9 bases in between. CDR1 is MDHEN, CDR2 SYDVKM, per germline. The CDR3 nucleotides read TGTGCCAGCAGTTTTCCCGCCACCGAGCAGTACTTC. This codes for CASSFPATEQYF.

This clonotype appeared a few times. The chain recombines TRBV6-2 or TRBV6-3 with TRBJ1-2; perhaps TRBD1 as D (5 bases). This CDR3 is 14 amino acids long. Germline CDR1 is MNHEY and CDR2 is SVGEGT. Trimming took off 2 bases at V and 4 bases at J, with 11 bases between the two ends. The CDR3 loop reads CASSYRGTAYGYTF. The CDR3 coding sequence is TGTGCCAGCAGTTACCGCGGGACGGCCTATGGCTACACCTTC.

This chain connects TRBV7-6 to TRBJ2-5, with D possibly being TRBD1 (6 bases). Germline V gives CDR1 SGHVS, CDR2 FNYEAQ. CDR3 size: 15 residues. The V and J ends lost 3 bases and 2 bases respectively, with 13 bases between them. DNA of the CDR3: TGTGCCAGCAGCTTCGGATTACAGGGTCAAGAGACCCAGTACTTC. It specifies CASSFGLQGQETQYF.

The chain couples TRBV3-1 to TRBJ1-2; D uncertain. This CDR3 has 15 amino acids. Germline CDR1 and CDR2: LGHDT and YNNKEL (reference sequence). V gave up 0 bases and J gave up 3 bases, with 11 bases separating them. The CDR3 region is CASSQDYQRDYGYTF. DNA for the CDR3: TGTGCCAGCAGCCAAGATTACCAGCGAGACTATGGCTACACCTTC.

The chain couples TRBV12-3 or TRBV12-4 to TRBJ1-3; D is unclear. This CDR3 region has 14 residues. V was shortened by 6 bases and J by 0 bases, with 9 bases between the two germline ends. The DNA for the CDR3 is TGTGCCAGCAGCGACACCCCCTCTGGAAACACCATATATTTT. Protein product: CASSDTPSGNTIYF.

The rearrangement uses TRBV12-3 or TRBV12-4 and TRBJ2-1; 8 bases match TRBD2. CDR3 length: 15 residues. The V and J ends lost 5 bases and 9 bases, in that order; junction bases with no gene match: 12. CDR3 residues: CASSPTTGGKGEQFF. The CDR3 DNA reads as TGTGCCAGCAGTCCTACTACGGGGGGGAAAGGTGAGCAGTTCTTC.

The chain links TRBV7-6 to TRBJ1-4; D might be TRBD1 (5 bases). V was trimmed by 5 bases and J by 8 bases, leaving 15 bases between them. Germline V gives CDR1 SGHVS, CDR2 FNYEAQ. This CDR3 comprises 14 residues. As DNA, the CDR3 is TGTGCCAGCAGCCCCCAATCGGGGCGCGAAAAACTGTTTTTT. This gives the protein CASSPQSGREKLFF.

The V call is TRBV7-9, the J call TRBJ1-5; no clear D gene. V was pared by 4 bases and J by 5 bases, with 12 bases between. Germline CDR1 and CDR2: SEHNR and FQNEAQ (reference sequence). This CDR3 contains 14 residues. The CDR3 sequence is CASSSTRSDQPQHF. CDR3 nucleotides: TGTGCCAGCAGCTCGACACGGTCAGATCAGCCCCAGCATTTT. The full variable domain, its missing parts supplied by reference TRBV7-9 and TRBJ1-5, is DTGVSQNPRHKITKRGQNVTFRCDPISEHNRLYWYRQTLGQGPEFLTYFQNEAQLEKSRLLSDRFSAERPKGSFSTLEIQRTEQGDSAMYLCASSSTRSDQPQHFGDGTRLSIL.

This clonotype turned up a few times. The chain couples TRBV4-1 to TRBJ1-5; D is unresolved. V lost 1 base, J lost 7 bases, and 11 bases lay in between. The CDR3 runs 14 residues. Germline loops: CDR1 MGHRA, CDR2 YSYEKL. CDR3 loop: CASSQGRADQPQHF. DNA for the CDR3: TGCGCCAGCAGCCAAGGCCGTGCGGACCAGCCCCAGCATTTT.

This chain uses TRBV29-1 with TRBJ2-1; D uncertain. CDR1 and CDR2 from the germline V gene are SQVTM and ANQGSEA. Trimming pared 3 bases from V and 4 bases from J, leaving 7 bases between. The CDR3 spans 12 residues. CDR3 residues: CSVEAYYNEQFF. Written as DNA, the CDR3 is TGCAGCGTTGAGGCCTATTACAATGAGCAGTTCTTC.

This sequence joins TRBV12-3 or TRBV12-4 and TRBJ2-5, with D unresolved. The ends were cut back, 4 bases at V and 5 bases at J, with 17 bases in the middle. This CDR3 comprises 15 residues. The CDR3 sequence is CASSSSFGSVETQYF. CDR3 sequence (DNA): TGTGCCAGCAGTTCCTCTTTCGGAAGTGTTGAGACCCAGTACTTC.

Regarding this clonotype: The junction and the germline gene differ at one end; a read error may be behind it. J is TRBJ1-5 and V is TRBV4-1, with a tentative D call TRBD1 (6 bases). The CDR3 loop spans 20 amino acids. Germline V lookup: CDR1 MGHRA, CDR2 YSYEKL. The CDR3 DNA follows: TGCGCCTGCAGCCAAGTTCCCGGGACATCAACCTGGGGGATCAATCAGCCCCAGCATTTT. This gives the protein CACSQVPGTSTWGINQPQHF.

V gene TRBV15 combines with J gene TRBJ2-5, with D perhaps given as TRBD1 or TRBD2 (5 bases each). The V and J ends lost 1 base and 3 bases respectively, with 12 bases between them. The CDR3 has 15 residues. Germline CDR1 and CDR2: LNHNV and YYDKDF (reference sequence). The CDR3 protein is CATSRGEGTEETQYF. CDR3 in DNA: TGTGCCACCAGCAGAGGAGAGGGGACCGAAGAGACCCAGTACTTC.

A few counts support this clonotype. The V gene is TRBV12-3 or TRBV12-4, the J gene TRBJ2-7; the D gene could be TRBD1 or TRBD2 (6 bases each). CDR3 size: 15 residues. Trimming left V 2 bases short and J 2 bases short, with 13 bases between. CDR3 residues: CASSLWGAPTYEQYF. CDR3 sequence (DNA): TGTGCCAGCAGTTTATGGGGGGCTCCCACCTACGAGCAGTACTTC.

The chain has TRBV4-1 and TRBJ1-2; D perhaps matches TRBD1 (5 bases). The CDR3 runs to 15 residues. With 1 base removed from V and 6 bases from J, the gap between germline ends came to 15 bases. CDR1 is MGHRA, CDR2 YSYEKL, per germline. The CDR3 nucleotides read TGCGCCAGCAGCCAAGCGCAGGGCTCGAGGAATGGCTACACCTTC. Amino acids: CASSQAQGSRNGYTF.